The 14 T cell receptor beta chains presented below share a single source sample, sequenced in a study of CXCR3-negative and CXCR3-positive naive CD8 T cells. 5' RACE that incorporated UMI labels was used to prepare the TRB cDNA libraries. No DNA is given; TCRdb re-called the 5' RACE reads and lists each CDR3 protein once. The sample's table shows roughly 40,000 distinct CDR3 sequences. The sequenced material came from memory CD8+ T cells from blood. All receptors derive from a human donor in good health. Some clones in this sample may be carry-over from other donors' samples.

The chain carries TRBV4-3 and TRBJ1-5. This CDR3 is built from 15 residues. Germline CDR1 and CDR2: LGHNA and YSLEER. The CDR3 sequence is CASSQDSGGNQPQHF.

The V call is TRBV12-3 or TRBV12-4, the J call TRBJ2-2. The CDR3 runs to 13 residues. The CDR3 loop is CASSLRDTGELFF.

The rearrangement links TRBV7-3 to TRBJ1-6. CDR3 length: 13 residues. Germline assignment: CDR1 SGHTA and CDR2 FQGTGA. CDR3 loop: CASSPSDNSPLHF.

This chain joins TRBV7-9 and TRBJ2-2. Germline lookup yields CDR1 SEHNR and CDR2 FQNEAQ (reference sequence). The CDR3 runs to 13 residues. The CDR3 spells CASSAGNTGELFF.

V is TRBV29-1 and J is TRBJ2-7; the D call of TRBD1 rests on TCRdb alone, since no DNA is present to check it. There are 12 residues in the CDR3. The germline CDR1 and CDR2 sequences are SQVTM and ANQGSEA. The CDR3 spells CSVIQGMSEQYF.

This rearrangement joins TRBV7-9 to TRBJ1-1. There are 17 residues in the CDR3. Looked up from germline, CDR1 is SEHNR and CDR2 is FQNEAQ (reference sequence). CDR3 loop: CASRPPGAPPPGTEAFF.

The rearrangement joins TRBV4-3 to TRBJ1-1; the D call from TCRdb, TRBD1, cannot be confirmed without DNA. The length of the CDR3 is 16 residues. Germline CDR1 is LGHNA and CDR2 is YSLEER. CDR3 protein: CASSRHHSGTGLEAFF.

V gene TRBV4-3 combines with J gene TRBJ1-2; TCRdb calls TRBD1, which cannot be checked without DNA. The germline V gene encodes CDR1 LGHNA and CDR2 YSLEER. The CDR3 loop spans 15 amino acids. The CDR3 loop is CASSQDKGGWDGYTF.

The J gene is TRBJ1-2, the V gene TRBV7-6; TCRdb returns TRBD1, unconfirmable since there is no DNA. Germline CDR1 SGHVS, CDR2 FNYEAQ. The CDR3 totals 14 residues. CDR3 amino acids: CASSPRTGLYGYTF.

Measured by frequency, this clonotype is large. The chain combines TRBV14 with TRBJ2-1; TCRdb's assignment of TRBD2 cannot be checked, as there is no DNA. This CDR3 has 14 amino acids. In germline, CDR1 is SGHDN, CDR2 FVKESK. CDR3 amino acids: CASSPATSYNEQFF.

The chain employs TRBV29-1 and TRBJ2-1; lacking DNA, the TRBD1 call made by TCRdb goes unchecked. CDR1 and CDR2 from the germline V gene are SQVTM and ANQGSEA. The CDR3 totals 13 residues. The CDR3: CSVERGNRDWKFF.

The CDR3 sequence is CASIQDREMYSNQPQHF. The chain combines TRBV12-3 or TRBV12-4 with TRBJ1-5; TCRdb lists TRBD1, though no DNA is available to test this call. The CDR3 has 17 amino acids.

This chain joins TRBV7-9 and TRBJ2-2. The CDR3 covers 12 residues. Germline V gene sequence: CDR1 SEHNR, CDR2 FQNEAQ (reference sequence). CDR3 protein: CASSLHSGELFF.

V is TRBV12-3 or TRBV12-4 and J is TRBJ1-1. This CDR3 comprises 13 residues. The CDR3: CASSLGLNTEAFF.